This T cell receptor (beta chain) derives from a study of cytomegalovirus exposure and HLA in healthy donors. Separate from the roughly 720-subject first cohort was the approximately 120-subject validation cohort, to which the donors belonged. The repertoire was sequenced with immunoSEQ multiplex PCR; TCRdb's copy has only in-frame clones and lacks some. In the table there are about 100,000 clones, about 85% of which are singletons. Comment on this clone: Its cognate antigen is unknown.

Notes on the study in general: Most TCR sequences were uncommon, yet certain public TCRs appeared in many donors. Cytomegalovirus-associated status was assigned to about 170 TCR beta chains. Cytomegalovirus status, reportedly, was diagnosed with high specificity and sensitivity by the classifier.

The CDR3 sequence is 17 residues long. The germline CDR1 and CDR2 sequences are SEHNR and FQNEAQ (reference sequence). V gave up 5 bases and J gave up 0 bases; unmatched junction bases: 11. This receptor was obtained from a young woman in good health and CMV-seronegative. The chain has TRBV7-9 and TRBJ1-2; TRBD1 aligns across 8 bases. The specimen was PBMCs. The CDR3 here is CASSAQGRGQTNYGYTF. The CDR3 coding sequence is TGTGCCAGCAGCGCCCAGGGCAGGGGGCAGACTAACTATGGCTACACCTTC.